This T cell receptor beta chain stems from a study of blood T cell repertoires in COVID-19. Across the study: Sources were T cells, B-cell-depleted T cells, or PBMCs; the material itself was cDNA or gDNA.

Germline CDR1 SNHLY, CDR2 FYNNEI. With 2 bases clipped from V and 4 bases from J, the junction kept 4 bases outside the gene matches. This CDR3 spans 15 amino acids. Self-reported history from a screening survey and questionnaire set each donor's cohort. Data came from immunoSEQ multiplex PCR; TCRdb stores just in-frame clones and leaves some out. This table has tens of thousands of clones, 65% to 85% appearing once. This receptor was obtained from a woman aged 40 to 50 with acute COVID-19. The sample was PBMCs or T cells enriched from blood (not recorded which). The genes are TRBV2 and TRBJ2-2; 7 bases match TRBD1. For the CDR3, the DNA is TGTGCCAGCAGTGAAAGGGCAGGGGGCACCGGGGAGCTGTTTTTT. Translating gives CASSERAGGTGELFF.